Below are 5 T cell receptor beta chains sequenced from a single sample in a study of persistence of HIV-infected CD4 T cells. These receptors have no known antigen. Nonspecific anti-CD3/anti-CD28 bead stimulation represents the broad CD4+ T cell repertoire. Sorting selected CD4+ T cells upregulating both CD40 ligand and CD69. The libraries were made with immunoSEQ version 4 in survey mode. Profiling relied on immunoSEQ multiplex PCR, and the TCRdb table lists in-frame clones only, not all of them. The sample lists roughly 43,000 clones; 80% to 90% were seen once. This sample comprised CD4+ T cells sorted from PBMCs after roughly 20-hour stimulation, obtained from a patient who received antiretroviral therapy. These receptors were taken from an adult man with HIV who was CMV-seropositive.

This chain's CDR3 is CASTHGGLSSYEQYF. Here the CDR3 DNA reads TGCGCCAGCACTCACGGGGGGCTAAGCTCCTACGAGCAGTACTTC. V usage is TRBV5-1 and J usage is TRBJ2-7, with D perhaps matching TRBD2 (7 bases). V lost 6 bases to trimming and J lost 0 bases, with 16 bases between them. Germline values: CDR1 SGHRS, CDR2 YFSETQ. CDR3 size: 15 residues.

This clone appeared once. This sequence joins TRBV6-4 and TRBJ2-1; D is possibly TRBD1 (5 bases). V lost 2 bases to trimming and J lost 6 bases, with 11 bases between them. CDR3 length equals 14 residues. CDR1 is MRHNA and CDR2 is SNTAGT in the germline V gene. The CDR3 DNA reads TGTGCCAGCAGTGACAGGCAGGGTAGCAATGAGCAGTTCTTC. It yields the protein CASSDRQGSNEQFF.

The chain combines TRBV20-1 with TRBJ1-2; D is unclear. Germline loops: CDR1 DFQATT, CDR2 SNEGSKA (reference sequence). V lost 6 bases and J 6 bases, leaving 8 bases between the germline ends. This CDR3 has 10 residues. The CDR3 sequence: CSAPYNGYTF. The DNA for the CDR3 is TGCAGTGCGCCGTACAATGGCTACACCTTC.

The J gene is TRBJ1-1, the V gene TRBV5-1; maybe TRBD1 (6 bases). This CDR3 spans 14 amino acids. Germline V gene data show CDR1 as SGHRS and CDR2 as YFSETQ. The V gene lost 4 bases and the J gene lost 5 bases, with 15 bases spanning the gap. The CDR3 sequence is CASSTQGRETEAFF. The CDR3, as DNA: TGCGCCAGCAGCACACAGGGACGAGAGACTGAAGCTTTCTTT.

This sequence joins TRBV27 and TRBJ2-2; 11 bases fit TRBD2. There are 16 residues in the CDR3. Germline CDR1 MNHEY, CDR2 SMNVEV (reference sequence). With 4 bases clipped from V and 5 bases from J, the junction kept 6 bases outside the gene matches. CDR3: CASSSLAGGGTGELFF. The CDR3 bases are TGTGCCAGCAGTTCCCTAGCGGGGGGAGGGACCGGGGAGCTGTTTTTT.